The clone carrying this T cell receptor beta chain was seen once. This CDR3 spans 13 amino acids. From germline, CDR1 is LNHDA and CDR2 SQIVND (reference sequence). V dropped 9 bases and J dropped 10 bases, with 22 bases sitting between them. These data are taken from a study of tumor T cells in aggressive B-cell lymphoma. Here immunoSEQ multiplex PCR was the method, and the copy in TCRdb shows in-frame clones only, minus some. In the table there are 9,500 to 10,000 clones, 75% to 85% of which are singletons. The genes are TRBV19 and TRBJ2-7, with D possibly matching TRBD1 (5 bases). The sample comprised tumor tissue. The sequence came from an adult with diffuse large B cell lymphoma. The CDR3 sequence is CASRDRGATGQYF. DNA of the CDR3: TGTGCCAGCAGGGATCGCGGCGCAACGGGTCAGTACTTC.